These 20 T cell receptor beta chains were all obtained from the same sample, sequenced in a study of blood T cell repertoires in COVID-19. The protocol was immunoSEQ multiplex PCR, while the TCRdb copy is restricted to in-frame clones and leaves out a portion. This sample has about 99,000 clones, with around 82% found just once. Sequencing used peripheral blood. All receptors derive from a human donor in a cohort sampled during active or convalescent COVID-19.

This clone turned up a few times. CDR3 amino acids: CASSQELLLGHLSTEAFF. The CDR3 DNA sequence: TGCGCCAGCAGCCAAGAGCTGTTATTGGGACACCTGAGCACTGAAGCTTTCTTT. The rearrangement joins TRBV4-3 to TRBJ1-1, with D perhaps matching TRBD1 (6 bases). The CDR3 is made up of 18 amino acids. With 0 bases removed from V and 4 bases from J, the gap between germline ends came to 21 bases. Looked up from germline, CDR1 is LGHNA and CDR2 is YSLEER.

The chain joins TRBV5-1 to TRBJ1-4; 7 bases match TRBD1. Germline-derived CDR1 and CDR2 are SGHRS and YFSETQ. This CDR3 contains 15 residues. The J segment lost 5 bases and the V segment lost 4 bases, leaving 8 bases of the junction unmatched. CDR3 loop: CASSKPDRDNEKLFF. In DNA, the CDR3 is TGCGCCAGCAGCAAACCTGACAGGGACAATGAAAAACTGTTTTTT. Combining the CDR3 with reference TRBV5-1 and TRBJ1-4 gives the whole variable domain KAGVTQTPRYLIKTRGQQVTLSCSPISGHRSVSWYQQTPGQGLQFLFEYFSETQRNKGNFPGRFSGRQFSNSRSEMNVSTLELGDSALYLCASSKPDRDNEKLFFGSGTQLSVL.

The chain employs TRBV7-9 and TRBJ1-5; a possible D gene is TRBD1 (6 bases). CDR3 length: 14 amino acids. Germline CDR1 and CDR2: SEHNR and FQNEAQ (reference sequence). Trimming removed 5 bases at V and 3 bases at J, with 11 bases between. In DNA, the CDR3 is TGTGCCAGCAGCGTAGGACAGAACAATCAGCCCCAGCATTTT. It translates to CASSVGQNNQPQHF. Together with reference TRBV7-9 and TRBJ1-5, the CDR3 gives the full variable domain: DTGVSQNPRHKITKRGQNVTFRCDPISEHNRLYWYRQTLGQGPEFLTYFQNEAQLEKSRLLSDRFSAERPKGSFSTLEIQRTEQGDSAMYLCASSVGQNNQPQHFGDGTRLSIL.

The V and J genes are TRBV19 and TRBJ1-1, with D possibly matching TRBD1 (5 bases). In germline, CDR1 is LNHDA, CDR2 SQIVND (reference sequence). V lost 3 bases and J 8 bases, leaving 19 bases between the germline ends. The CDR3 sequence is 15 residues long. CDR3 nucleotide sequence: TGTGCCAGTAGTATGACCTCAGGGCCCCGGGAGGAAGCTTTCTTT. This translates into CASSMTSGPREEAFF.

CDR3 DNA: TGTGCCAGCAGTTCCCGGACAGGGAATCAGCCCCAGCATTTT. The encoded protein is CASSSRTGNQPQHF. The J gene is TRBJ1-5, the V gene TRBV6-5; 8 bases fit TRBD1. The CDR3 is made up of 14 amino acids. The trim removed 4 bases at V and 4 bases at J, leaving 3 bases unmatched. CDR1 and CDR2 from the germline V gene are MNHEY and SVGAGI.

The rearrangement joins TRBV6-5 to TRBJ1-2, with D possibly being TRBD1 (6 bases). The germline CDR1 and CDR2 sequences are MNHEY and SVGAGI. V was cut by 5 bases and J by 7 bases, with 14 bases left in between. The CDR3 covers 13 residues. CDR3 residues: CASSTGGALGYTF. CDR3 nucleotide sequence: TGTGCCAGCAGTACGGGGGGGGCGCTTGGCTACACCTTC.

The chain combines TRBV2 with TRBJ2-7; TRBD2 aligns across 7 bases. Germline V lookup: CDR1 SNHLY, CDR2 FYNNEI. The CDR3 extends over 13 amino acids. Unmatched junction bases numbered 6, after V lost 8 bases and J lost 2 bases. CDR3 sequence: CASDGGGTYEQYF. Here the CDR3 DNA reads TGTGCCAGCGATGGCGGGGGTACCTACGAGCAGTACTTC.

The chain uses TRBV2 and TRBJ2-7, with 11 bases identical to TRBD2. Per germline, CDR1 SNHLY and CDR2 FYNNEI. Losses at the gene ends were 6 bases for V and 3 bases for J; bases not matched to a gene: 4. The CDR3 extends over 14 amino acids. The CDR3: CASSPGTSGYEQYF. Written as DNA, the CDR3 is TGTGCCAGCAGCCCCGGGACTAGCGGCTACGAGCAGTACTTC.

This clone appeared once. The J gene is TRBJ1-5, the V gene TRBV6-2 or TRBV6-3; D is perhaps TRBD1 (6 bases). V lost 2 bases and J 6 bases, leaving 14 bases between the germline ends. The CDR3 runs to 15 residues. Per the germline V gene, CDR1 is MNHEY and CDR2 is SVGEGT. CDR3 coding DNA: TGTGCCAGCAGTTACGGGTCAGGGGCGGCTCAGCCCCAGCATTTT. As protein: CASSYGSGAAQPQHF.

The chain uses TRBV5-4 and TRBJ2-1; 9 bases align to TRBD2. Germline loops: CDR1 SGHNT, CDR2 YYREEE (reference sequence). CDR3 length: 15 residues. V dropped 3 bases and J dropped 0; count of bases not matched to a gene: 1. CDR3 nucleotide sequence: TGTGCCAGCAGCTATAGCGGGAGCTCCTACAATGAGCAGTTCTTC. Residues: CASSYSGSSYNEQFF.

The J gene is TRBJ1-1, the V gene TRBV9; tentative D call: TRBD1 (5 bases). This CDR3 is built from 13 residues. Germline V gene data show CDR1 as SGDLS and CDR2 as YYNGEE. The V end lost 3 bases, the J end lost 4 bases, and 10 bases lay between the germline ends. For the CDR3, the DNA is TGTGCCAGCAGCGCAACGGGGGGCACTGAAGCTTTCTTT. Its protein is CASSATGGTEAFF.

This clone was detected once. At one of its ends the junction is not consistent with the germline gene, which may arise from a read error. The rearrangement uses TRBV7-7 and TRBJ2-5, with 8 bases aligning to TRBD2. Germline V gene data show CDR1 as SSHAT and CDR2 as FNYEAQ (reference sequence). CDR3 length: 15 amino acids. The CDR3 protein is CASSFGGVFQETQYF. CDR3 nucleotides: TGTGCTAGCAGCTTCGGGGGGGTTTTTCAAGAGACCCAGTACTTC.

The chain carries TRBV7-6 and TRBJ1-6, with D unresolved. The CDR3 contains 14 residues. Germline values: CDR1 SGHVS, CDR2 FNYEAQ. V lost 2 bases and J lost 6, with 8 bases in between. The CDR3 bases are TGTGCCAGCAGCTTATCCGGGTCTAATTCACCCCTCCACTTT. The encoded protein is CASSLSGSNSPLHF.

V gene TRBV27 combines with J gene TRBJ1-2; 11 bases are shared with TRBD1. J lost 7 bases, V lost 2 bases, and 3 bases had no gene match. Germline V lookup: CDR1 MNHEY, CDR2 SMNVEV (reference sequence). This CDR3 comprises 14 residues. CDR3 in amino acids: CASSLGTGGVGYTF. CDR3 sequence (DNA): TGTGCCAGCAGTTTAGGGACAGGGGGAGTTGGCTACACCTTC.

This clone was found a few times. V is TRBV7-2 and J is TRBJ1-3, with 10 positions matching TRBD1. CDR3 size: 17 residues. V was pared by 2 bases and J by 4 bases, with 8 bases of the junction left unmatched. Germline assignment: CDR1 SGHTA and CDR2 FQGNSA. The CDR3 DNA reads TGTGCCAGCAGCTTATTGGGGACAGGGGTTTTCGGAAACACCATATATTTT. Translation: CASSLLGTGVFGNTIYF.

CDR3 nucleotides: TGTGCCAGCAGCCCTTTGCGGGGGGAGAGTGAGCAGTTCTTC. It encodes CASSPLRGESEQFF. The chain carries TRBV5-4 and TRBJ2-1; the match to TRBD2 covers 8 bases. With V trimmed by 4 bases and J by 9 bases, 9 bases remained unmatched. This CDR3 spans 14 amino acids. Germline lookup yields CDR1 SGHNT and CDR2 YYREEE (reference sequence).

The V call is TRBV5-1, the J call TRBJ2-7, with D maybe TRBD1 (5 bases). The germline V gene has CDR1 SGHRS and CDR2 YFSETQ. The CDR3 spans 14 residues. Trimming pared 5 bases from V and 1 base from J, leaving 13 bases between. The CDR3 sequence: CASRVTEASYEQYF. In DNA form, the CDR3 reads TGCGCCAGCAGGGTGACAGAAGCATCCTACGAGCAGTACTTC. Full variable domain (rest looked up from reference TRBV5-1 and TRBJ2-7): KAGVTQTPRYLIKTRGQQVTLSCSPISGHRSVSWYQQTPGQGLQFLFEYFSETQRNKGNFPGRFSGRQFSNSRSEMNVSTLELGDSALYLCASRVTEASYEQYFGPGTRLTVT.

V usage is TRBV29-1 and J usage is TRBJ1-2; D is possibly TRBD1 (6 bases). CDR3 size: 12 residues. Germline values: CDR1 SQVTM, CDR2 ANQGSEA. V was pared by 8 bases and J by 8 bases, with 18 bases between. In DNA form, the CDR3 reads TGCAGCCTGAGGCAGGGGCAAGGAGGCTACACCTTC. The encoded protein is CSLRQGQGGYTF. The full variable domain, in which reference TRBV29-1 and TRBJ1-2 provide the parts outside the CDR3, is SAVISQKPSRDICQRGTSLTIQCQVDSQVTMMFWYRQQPGQSLTLIATANQGSEATYESGFVIDKFPISRPNLTFSTLTVSNMSPEDSSIYLCSLRQGQGGYTFGSGTRLTVV.

This sequence joins TRBV9 and TRBJ1-2, with D perhaps TRBD1 (6 bases). In germline, CDR1 is SGDLS, CDR2 YYNGEE. The CDR3 consists of 14 residues. V lost 4 bases and J lost 2, with 12 bases in between. The CDR3 reads CASSPRTVNYGYTF. In DNA, the CDR3 is TGTGCCAGCAGCCCCCGGACAGTAAACTATGGCTACACCTTC.

The chain carries TRBV5-1 and TRBJ2-6; 10 nucleotides agree with TRBD1. Germline loops: CDR1 SGHRS, CDR2 YFSETQ. There are 18 residues in the CDR3. Trimming removed 0 bases from V and 4 bases from J; junction bases left unmatched: 7. The DNA for the CDR3 is TGCGCCAGCAGCTTGGGATTAGGGACAGGGGTCGGGGCCAACGTCCTGACTTTC. Translated, it gives CASSLGLGTGVGANVLTF.